This T cell receptor (beta chain) came from a study of shared clonotypes between healthy human individuals. Study-wide context: For every donor, three CD4 naive, three CD4 memory, two CD8 naive and one CD8 memory plates were used.

TCRdb's table, derived via immunoSEQ multiplex PCR, lists solely in-frame clones and lacks some. The data contain roughly 810,000 clones, about 97% of them seen just once; the ten biggest clones take up less than 0.25%. Findings of the study overall: Few donors restricted represented genetic and exposure-history diversity. In general, naive subsets displayed greater estimated richness than memory subsets did. The study found lower generation probabilities in non-shared clonotypes than in those shared by all four donors.

As concerns this clone: Antigen: not known. Other DNA sequences within the sample encode an identical CDR3.

CD45RO-negative CD8 cells positively selected for CCR7 made up the naive population, which excluded terminally differentiated effector memory CD45RA+ cells. The CDR3 spans 13 residues. Trimming stripped 5 bases from V and 0 bases from J, with 8 bases between. CDR1 and CDR2 (germline): SGHAT, FQNNGV. Material for sequencing was naive CD8+ T cells sorted from blood. This rearrangement joins TRBV11-2 to TRBJ2-7; the D gene is possibly TRBD1 (6 bases). The sequence derives from a man aged 30 to 39 in good health. CDR3 DNA sequence: TGTGCCAGCAGCCTGGGGGCCTCCTACGAGCAGTACTTC. Protein sequence: CASSLGASYEQYF.